This T cell receptor beta chain was documented in a study of CXCR3-negative and CXCR3-positive naive CD8 T cells. Regarding the study as a whole: Diversity ran similarly high across both naive subsets but far lower in memory CD8+ cells. CXCR3-negative and CXCR3-positive naive cells shared comparable TRBV-TRBJ usage, but memory cells did not. Upon cryopreservation, CXCR3 expression partially decreased, and most assays used fresh PBMCs. Higher TRB CDR3 hydrophobicity marked CXCR3-positive naive cells relative to CXCR3-negative naive cells.

CDR3 length: 13 residues. Germline V CDR1 and CDR2: DFQATT, SNEGSKA (reference sequence). Via 5' RACE with UMI labels, TRB cDNA libraries were prepared. No DNA is given; TCRdb re-called the 5' RACE reads and lists each CDR3 protein once. This sample's table has about 8,300 distinct CDR3 sequences. According to its frequency, this clonotype is medium-sized. The antigen remains undetermined. The J gene is TRBJ1-5, the V gene TRBV20-1. The sequence came from a human donor in good health. Some clones in this sample may be carry-over from other donors' samples. The sample consisted of naive CXCR3- CD8+ T cells from blood. Subset here: CD45RO-CCR7+CD27+CD95- naive CD8+ T cells lacking CXCR3 (TNR3-). CDR3 region: CSARGVGDQPQHF.